A single sample is the source of the 2 T cell receptor beta chains below, sequenced in a study of blood T cell repertoires in COVID-19. Profiling relied on immunoSEQ multiplex PCR, and the TCRdb table lists in-frame clones only, not all of them. The sample shows 95,000 to 150,000 clones, 88% of them seen only once. Sequencing used peripheral blood. These receptors were collected from a woman aged 45-65 years with active or convalescent COVID-19.

This sequence joins TRBV28 and TRBJ1-2; 8 bases are a match to TRBD1. The CDR3 is 14 amino acids. Germline V gene lookup returns CDR1 MDHEN and CDR2 SYDVKM. V shed 6 bases, J shed 7 bases, and the junction held 10 bases outside the gene matches. The CDR3 DNA reads TGTGCCAGCAGGACACCTGGACAGGGAGGTGGCTACACCTTC. It yields the protein CASRTPGQGGGYTF.

The V and J genes are TRBV12-2 and TRBJ1-6. TRBV12-2 has pseudogene status. CDR3 size: 15 residues. CDR3 sequence: CASRPRGQHNSPLHF. CDR3 nucleotide sequence: TGTGCAAGTCGCCCAAGAGGGCAGCATAATTCACCCCTCCACTTT.